This is a list of T cell receptor beta chains from one sample in a study of blood T cell repertoires in COVID-19. TCRdb keeps only in-frame clones here, not all; method: immunoSEQ multiplex PCR. This table has fewer than 150,000 clones, less than 85% appearing once. The sequencing input was peripheral blood. These TCRs come from a human donor in a cohort sampled during active COVID-19. The CDR3 runs from the conserved cysteine through the conserved F or W. Fields, in order: D gene, J gene, V gene, clone size, CDR3 DNA, CDR3 protein. A D gene is named only where the DNA matches it firmly. Clone size appears in some rows only: once, few, many, or a class for an expanded clone.

NA	TRBJ2-1	TRBV6-2/TRBV6-3	NA	TGTGCCAGCAGTTATCTTGCGGACAATGAGCAGTTCTTC	CASSYLADNEQFF
TRBD1	TRBJ2-2	TRBV5-1	NA	TGCGCCAGCAGCTCAGGACAGGGGGGCACCGGGGAGCTGTTTTTT	CASSSGQGGTGELFF
NA	TRBJ2-5	TRBV9	NA	TGTGCCAGCAGCGTAGGGGTGGACAAAGAGACCCAGTACTTC	CASSVGVDKETQYF
TRBD1	TRBJ2-7	TRBV6-5	once	TGTGCCAGCACCTCGGACAGGGGATCCTACGAGCAGTACTTC	CASTSDRGSYEQYF
TRBD1	TRBJ2-7	TRBV2	NA	TGTGCCAGCTCCTTGGGACAGGAGCCCTACGAGCAGTACTTC	CASSLGQEPYEQYF
NA	TRBJ1-5	TRBV21-1	NA	TGTGCCAGCAGCAAAGTCGACCGGGACAGGGCCTATAGCAATCAGCCCCAGCATTTT	CASSKVDRDRAYSNQPQHF
NA	TRBJ2-7	TRBV30	NA	TGTGCCTGGAGTAAACAGGGATTTGGCGAGCAGTACTTC	CAWSKQGFGEQYF
NA	TRBJ2-1	TRBV3-1/TRBV3-2	NA	TGTGCCAGCAGCCAAGATCTAAGTTCTAGGTTGTACAATGAGCAGTTCTTC	CASSQDLSSRLYNEQFF
NA	TRBJ2-7	TRBV5-6	NA	TGTGCCAGCAGCATAGACAGCTACGAGCAGTACTTC	CASSIDSYEQYF
TRBD1	TRBJ2-3	TRBV18	NA	TGTGCCAATTCACAGGGGGGCGCAGATACGCAGTATTTT	CANSQGGADTQYF
NA	TRBJ1-2	TRBV3-1/TRBV3-2	NA	TGTGCCAGCAGCGGACAAAGAGAGACCCTTACCCTTAACTTCTATGGCTACACCTTC	CASSGQRETLTLNFYGYTF
NA	TRBJ2-2	TRBV5-1	NA	TGCGCCAGCAGCTTTGACAGGAGGAGCACCGGGGAGCTGTTTTTT	CASSFDRRSTGELFF
TRBD1	TRBJ1-2	TRBV6-5	NA	TGTGCCAGCAGGGGGGGACAGCCTCATAACTATGGCTACACCTTC	CASRGGQPHNYGYTF
TRBD1	TRBJ2-1	TRBV5-1	once	TGCGCCAGCAGCCGGGACAGGGACGAGCAGTTCTTC	CASSRDRDEQFF
NA	TRBJ2-7	TRBV6-6	NA	TGTGCCAGTCGACAGACCTACGAGCAGTACTTC	CASRQTYEQYF
NA	TRBJ1-1	TRBV7-3	NA	TGTGCCAGCAGTCAGCCGGGGACTGAAGCTTTCTTT	CASSQPGTEAFF
TRBD2	TRBJ2-2	TRBV5-6	NA	TGTGCCAGCAGCTGGGGACTAGCGGGGGCCTCGAACACCGGGGAGCTGTTTTTT	CASSWGLAGASNTGELFF
TRBD1	TRBJ2-2	TRBV10-1	few	TGCGCCAGCAGTGAGTCCCGGACAGGGGTCCCCGCTTCGAACACCGGGGAGCTGTTTTTT	CASSESRTGVPASNTGELFF
NA	TRBJ2-3	TRBV11-1	NA	TGTGCCAGCAGCTCTGAGACTAGCACAGATACGCAGTATTTT	CASSSETSTDTQYF
TRBD2	TRBJ2-1	TRBV15	once	TGTGCCACCAGCAAACGGCCCCTAGCGGGGGGAAATGAGCAGTTCTTC	CATSKRPLAGGNEQFF
NA	TRBJ1-5	TRBV6-2/TRBV6-3	NA	TGTGCCAGCAGTTACTCGATTGGGGGGAATCAGCCCCAGCATTTT	CASSYSIGGNQPQHF
NA	TRBJ2-1	TRBV11-3	NA	TGTGCCAGCAGCTTGGGGAGGGACACGAAAATAAACAATGAGCAGTTCTTC	CASSLGRDTKINNEQFF
NA	TRBJ1-5	TRBV7-3	few	TGTGCCAGCAGCTTAACCGGGGGGCGGAGCAATCAGCCCCAGCATTTT	CASSLTGGRSNQPQHF
NA	TRBJ2-3	TRBV23-1	NA	TGCGCCAGCAGTCAATTTGGACTGGGAGGTGCAGATACGCAGTATTTT	CASSQFGLGGADTQYF
NA	TRBJ1-1	TRBV6-5	few	TGTGCCAGCAGTTATCAGGGAATGAACACTGAAGCTTTCTTT	CASSYQGMNTEAFF
NA	TRBJ1-2	TRBV12-3/TRBV12-4	NA	TGTGCCACTTCCCCCCAGGGCGTCTATGGCTACACCTTC	CATSPQGVYGYTF
NA	TRBJ1-5	TRBV2	NA	TGTGCCAGCAGTGAAACCGGGGGAGGTCAGCCCCAGCATTTT	CASSETGGGQPQHF
NA	TRBJ1-5	TRBV4-3	NA	TGCGCCAGCAGCCAAAGCGGGGGGGAGCCCCAGCATTTT	CASSQSGGEPQHF
TRBD1	TRBJ1-5	TRBV18	NA	TGTGCCAGCTCACCCGGGCAGGGGGTAGATCTGCCCCAGCATTTT	CASSPGQGVDLPQHF
TRBD2	TRBJ2-2	TRBV19	once	TGTGCCACTATAGCGGGGGGGAACACCGGGGAGCTGTTTTTT	CATIAGGNTGELFF
NA	TRBJ1-4	TRBV5-5	NA	TGTGCCAGCAGCTTGTCCGGGAGGGGTATGGGAGAAAAACTGTTTTTT	CASSLSGRGMGEKLFF
NA	TRBJ2-3	TRBV5-1	NA	TGCGCCAGCAGCTTGGCCAGTAAATTTTCAGATACGCAGTATTTT	CASSLASKFSDTQYF
NA	TRBJ2-7	TRBV4-3	NA	TGCGCCAGCAGCCAAGATACTTCAAGGTGGCAGACTACCTACGAGCAGTACTTC	CASSQDTSRWQTTYEQYF
NA	TRBJ1-2	TRBV6-5	NA	TGTGCCAGCCGTAAGACAGGACTTAATGGCTACACCTTC	CASRKTGLNGYTF
NA	TRBJ1-3	TRBV24-1	NA	TGTGCCACCAGTGACTCCAGGGCCGACTCTGGAAACACCATATATTTT	CATSDSRADSGNTIYF
NA	TRBJ1-4	TRBV3-1/TRBV3-2	NA	TGTGCCAGCAGCCAGGGACTCCCTCGAGAACTGTTTTTT	CASSQGLPRELFF
TRBD1	TRBJ1-1	TRBV28	NA	TGTGCCAGCAGTTTATCAGGACAGGGTAGAACTGAAGCTTTCTTT	CASSLSGQGRTEAFF
TRBD1	TRBJ1-1	TRBV6-5	NA	TGTGCCAGCAGTCCGACAGGGGTCACTGAAGCTTTCTTT	CASSPTGVTEAFF
TRBD2	TRBJ2-3	TRBV7-3	NA	TGTGCCAGCAGCCGCGGGGGGTACCTCACAGATACGCAGTATTTT	CASSRGGYLTDTQYF
TRBD2	TRBJ2-3	TRBV11-2	few	TGTGCCAGCAGCCCGCTAGCGGGGGGTGTCGGAGATACGCAGTATTTT	CASSPLAGGVGDTQYF
NA	TRBJ2-5	TRBV29-1	NA	TGCAGCGGGGGGGGCAGGGAGACCCAGTACTTC	CSGGGRETQYF
TRBD2	TRBJ2-3	TRBV5-4	NA	TGTGCCAGCAGCTTAGGAGTGAGCGGGAGGACAGATACGCAGTATTTT	CASSLGVSGRTDTQYF
NA	TRBJ2-7	TRBV3-1/TRBV3-2	NA	TGTGCCAGCAGCCAAGCCGGGAGAGAGCAGTACTTC	CASSQAGREQYF
NA	TRBJ2-2	TRBV9	NA	TGTGCCAGCAGCGTAGTAAGCACGGGGATCGGGGAGCTGTTTTTT	CASSVVSTGIGELFF
TRBD1	TRBJ2-3	TRBV7-2	once	TGTGCCAGCAGCCGGGACAGCGCCACAGATACGCAGTATTTT	CASSRDSATDTQYF